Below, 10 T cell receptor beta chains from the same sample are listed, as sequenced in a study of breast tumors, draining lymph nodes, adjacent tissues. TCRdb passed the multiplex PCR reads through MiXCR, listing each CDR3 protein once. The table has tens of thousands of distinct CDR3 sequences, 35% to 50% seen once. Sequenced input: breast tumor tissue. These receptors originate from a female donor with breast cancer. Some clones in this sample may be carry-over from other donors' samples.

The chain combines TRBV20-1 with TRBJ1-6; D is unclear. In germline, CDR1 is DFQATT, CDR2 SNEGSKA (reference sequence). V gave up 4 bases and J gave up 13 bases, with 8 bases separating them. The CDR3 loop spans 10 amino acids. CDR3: CSATNFPLHF. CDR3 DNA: TGCAGTGCTACCAATTTCCCCCTCCACTTT.

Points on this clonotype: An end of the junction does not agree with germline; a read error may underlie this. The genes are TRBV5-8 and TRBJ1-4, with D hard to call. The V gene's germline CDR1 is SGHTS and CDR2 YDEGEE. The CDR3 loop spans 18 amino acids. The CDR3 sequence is CAGSLLSGSTTTNEKLFF. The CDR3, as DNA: TGTGCCGGCAGCTTACTCTCGGGGTCCACTACAACTAATGAAAAACTGTTTTTT.

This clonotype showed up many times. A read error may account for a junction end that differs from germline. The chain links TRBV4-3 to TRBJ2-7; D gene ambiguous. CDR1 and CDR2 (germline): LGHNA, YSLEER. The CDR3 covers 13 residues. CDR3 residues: CASSQGVGYEQYF. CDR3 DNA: TGCGCCAGCAGTCAAGGCGTAGGCTACGAGCAGTACTTC.

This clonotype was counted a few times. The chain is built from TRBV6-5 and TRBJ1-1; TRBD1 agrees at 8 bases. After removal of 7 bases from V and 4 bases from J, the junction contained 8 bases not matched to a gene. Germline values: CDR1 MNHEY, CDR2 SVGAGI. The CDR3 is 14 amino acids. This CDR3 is CASNPTGEGTEAFF. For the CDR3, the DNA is TGTGCCAGCAACCCGACAGGGGAGGGCACTGAAGCTTTCTTT.

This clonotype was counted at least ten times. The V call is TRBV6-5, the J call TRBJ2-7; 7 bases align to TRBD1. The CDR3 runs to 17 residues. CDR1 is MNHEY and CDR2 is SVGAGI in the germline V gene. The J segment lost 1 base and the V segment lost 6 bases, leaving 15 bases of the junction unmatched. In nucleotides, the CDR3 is TGTGCCAGCAGCCCCCAGCCCGGGACAGATTTTTCCTACGAGCAGTACTTC. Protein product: CASSPQPGTDFSYEQYF.

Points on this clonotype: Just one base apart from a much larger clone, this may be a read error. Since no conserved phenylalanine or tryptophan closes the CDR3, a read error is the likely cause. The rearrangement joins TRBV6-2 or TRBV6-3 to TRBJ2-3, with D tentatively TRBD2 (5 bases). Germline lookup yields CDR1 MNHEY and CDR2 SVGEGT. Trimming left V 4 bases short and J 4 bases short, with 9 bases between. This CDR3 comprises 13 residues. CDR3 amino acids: CASSSGIADTQYL. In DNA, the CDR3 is TGTGCCAGCAGTTCGGGGATTGCAGATACGCAGTATCTT.

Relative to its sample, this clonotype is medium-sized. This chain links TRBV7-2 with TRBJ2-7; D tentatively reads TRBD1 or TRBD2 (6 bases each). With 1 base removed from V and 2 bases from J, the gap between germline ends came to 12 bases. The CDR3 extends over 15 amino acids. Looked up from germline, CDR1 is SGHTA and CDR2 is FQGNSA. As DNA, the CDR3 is TGTGCCAGCAGCTTAGTACAGGGAGGAGCCTACGAGCAGTACTTC. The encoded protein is CASSLVQGGAYEQYF.

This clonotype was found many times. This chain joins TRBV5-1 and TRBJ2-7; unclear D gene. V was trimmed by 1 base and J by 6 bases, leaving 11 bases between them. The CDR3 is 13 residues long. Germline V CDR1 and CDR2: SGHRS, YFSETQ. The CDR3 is CASSLSSLSEQYF. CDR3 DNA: TGCGCCAGCAGCTTGAGTAGCTTAAGCGAGCAGTACTTC.

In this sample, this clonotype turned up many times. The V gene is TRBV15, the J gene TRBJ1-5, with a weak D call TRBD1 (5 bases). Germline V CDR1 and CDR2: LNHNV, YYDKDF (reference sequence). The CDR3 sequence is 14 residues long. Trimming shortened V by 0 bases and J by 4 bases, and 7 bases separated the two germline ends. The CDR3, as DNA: TGTGCCACCAGCAGAGAACAGGTAAATCAGCCCCAGCATTTT. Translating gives CATSREQVNQPQHF.

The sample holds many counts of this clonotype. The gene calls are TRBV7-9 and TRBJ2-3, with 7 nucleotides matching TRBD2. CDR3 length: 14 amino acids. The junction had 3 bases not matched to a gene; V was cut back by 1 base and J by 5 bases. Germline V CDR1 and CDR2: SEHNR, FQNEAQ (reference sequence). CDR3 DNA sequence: TGTGCCAGCAGCTTAGGACTAGCAGGAGATACGCAGTATTTT. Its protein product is CASSLGLAGDTQYF.